One and the same sample provided the 21 T cell receptor beta chains below, sequenced in a study of CD8 T cells in Susac syndrome. Random hexamers served to reverse transcribe roughly 0.45 to 1 ug RNA. TCRdb independently ran MiXCR on the immunoSEQ multiplex PCR reads; one entry per CDR3 protein. The sample has tens of thousands of distinct CDR3 sequences; approximately 93% are singletons. Sequencing was carried out using CD8+ T cells from PBMCs. These receptors were obtained from a human donor with Susac syndrome.

The chain links TRBV28 to TRBJ2-7, with D possibly matching TRBD1 (7 bases). The germline V gene encodes CDR1 MDHEN and CDR2 SYDVKM. Trimming left V 8 bases short and J 4 bases short, with 18 bases between. The CDR3 runs 14 residues. The CDR3 DNA is TGTGCCAGCTCCGGAGGAGGGGGCGGGTACGAGCAGTACTTC. It codes for CASSGGGGGYEQYF.

The rearrangement uses TRBV15 and TRBJ2-2, with unresolved D. Trimming cost V 0 bases and J 5 bases, with 7 bases left between them. This CDR3 comprises 14 residues. The germline CDR1 and CDR2 sequences are LNHNV and YYDKDF (reference sequence). The DNA of the CDR3 is TGTGCCACCAGCAGAGAGTTTGGAACCGGGGAGCTGTTTTTT. This codes for CATSREFGTGELFF.

This clonotype has a single count. The gene calls are TRBV7-9 and TRBJ2-2; no reliable D call. The V gene's germline CDR1 is SEHNR and CDR2 FQNEAQ (reference sequence). Trimming cost V 3 bases and J 8 bases, with 1 base left between them. The CDR3 contains 10 residues. The CDR3 protein is CASSFGELFF. The CDR3 DNA is TGTGCCAGCAGCTTTGGGGAGCTGTTTTTT. The full variable domain, in which reference TRBV7-9 and TRBJ2-2 provide the parts outside the CDR3, is DTGVSQNPRHKITKRGQNVTFRCDPISEHNRLYWYRQTLGQGPEFLTYFQNEAQLEKSRLLSDRFSAERPKGSFSTLEIQRTEQGDSAMYLCASSFGELFFGEGSRLTVL.

The chain links TRBV12-3 or TRBV12-4 to TRBJ2-7; tentative D call: TRBD1 (5 bases). The CDR3 consists of 12 residues. V was trimmed by 7 bases and J by 3 bases, leaving 10 bases between them. CDR3 in DNA: TGTGCCAGCAATGGGGCGGACTACGAGCAGTACTTC. It encodes CASNGADYEQYF.

The chain uses TRBV7-2 and TRBJ2-2; 7 bases align to TRBD2. The J segment lost 4 bases and the V segment lost 5 bases, leaving 13 bases of the junction unmatched. Germline lookup yields CDR1 SGHTA and CDR2 FQGNSA. This CDR3 comprises 17 residues. CDR3 DNA: TGTGCCAGCAGCCCCGACGATTCCGGGACTATCACCGGGGAGCTGTTTTTT. Translated: CASSPDDSGTITGELFF.

The chain carries TRBV27 and TRBJ1-2; 8 bases align to TRBD1. The CDR3 is 15 amino acids. In germline, CDR1 is MNHEY, CDR2 SMNVEV (reference sequence). V dropped 5 bases and J dropped 4; count of bases not matched to a gene: 9. The CDR3 protein is CASSPGQGSPYGYTF. CDR3 DNA sequence: TGTGCCAGCAGTCCCGGACAGGGCAGTCCCTATGGCTACACCTTC.

The V and J genes are TRBV12-5 and TRBJ2-7; D is tentatively TRBD1 or TRBD2 (5 bases each). The CDR3 runs to 13 residues. Germline loops: CDR1 LGHNT, CDR2 FRNRAP. The V end lost 7 bases, the J end lost 2 bases, and 12 bases lay between the germline ends. The CDR3 spells CASAPGTAYEQYF. The CDR3 DNA reads as TGTGCTAGTGCCCCAGGGACGGCCTACGAGCAGTACTTC.

The rearrangement joins TRBV2 to TRBJ2-2, with D possibly called TRBD1 or TRBD2 (7 bases each). This CDR3 spans 19 amino acids. Per the germline V gene, CDR1 is SNHLY and CDR2 is FYNNEI. V shed 5 bases and J shed 5 bases, with 27 bases lying between them. The CDR3 sequence: CASSKPGQNHLGRTGELFF. CDR3 in DNA: TGTGCCAGCAGTAAACCGGGACAGAATCACCTCGGGAGGACCGGGGAGCTGTTTTTT.

J is TRBJ2-7 and V is TRBV29-1; 8 bases are shared with TRBD1. CDR3 length: 13 amino acids. CDR1 and CDR2 (germline): SQVTM, ANQGSEA. After removal of 4 bases from V and 6 bases from J, the junction contained 8 bases not matched to a gene. The CDR3 is CSVGSRGQGEQYF. Here the CDR3 DNA reads TGCAGCGTTGGATCCAGGGGGCAGGGCGAGCAGTACTTC.

The chain joins TRBV20-1 to TRBJ1-2; D gene uncertain. Germline V lookup: CDR1 DFQATT, CDR2 SNEGSKA (reference sequence). CDR3 length equals 12 residues. CDR3 DNA: TGCACCTGTCAAAAGGGATCGAGCGGCTACACCTTC. Encoded protein: CTCQKGSSGYTF.

V usage is TRBV27 and J usage is TRBJ1-2, with D hard to call. This CDR3 has 13 amino acids. Trimming took 4 bases from V and 7 from J, leaving 13 bases between them. CDR1 and CDR2 (germline): MNHEY, SMNVEV (reference sequence). The CDR3 spells CASSSDTGGGYTF. CDR3 sequence (DNA): TGTGCCAGCAGTTCCGACACCGGCGGTGGCTACACCTTC.

This sequence joins TRBV27 and TRBJ2-1, with D possibly called TRBD1 or TRBD2 (6 bases each). CDR3 length equals 15 residues. Germline V CDR1 and CDR2: MNHEY, SMNVEV (reference sequence). Trimming took 3 bases from V and 2 from J, leaving 11 bases between them. CDR3 nucleotides: TGTGCCAGCAGTTTCCCGGGGGCAACCTACAATGAGCAGTTCTTC. Its translation: CASSFPGATYNEQFF.

V is TRBV28 and J is TRBJ2-2; TRBD2 might be the D (5 bases). This CDR3 comprises 13 residues. V lost 5 bases to trimming and J lost 3 bases, with 7 bases between them. Germline CDR1 and CDR2: MDHEN and SYDVKM. CDR3 DNA sequence: TGTGCCAGCAGTCCGCGGGACACCGGGGAGCTGTTTTTT. This translates into CASSPRDTGELFF.

The chain carries TRBV3-1 and TRBJ2-2, with D possibly matching TRBD2 (5 bases). Trimming stripped 0 bases from V and 0 bases from J, with 5 bases between. Germline V gene data show CDR1 as LGHDT and CDR2 as YNNKEL (reference sequence). This CDR3 region has 15 residues. CDR3 nucleotides: TGTGCCAGCAGCCAAGAACTAGCGAACACCGGGGAGCTGTTTTTT. Protein: CASSQELANTGELFF.

The chain employs TRBV20-1 and TRBJ2-7, with 11 bases lining up with TRBD2. The length of the CDR3 is 15 residues. Germline lookup yields CDR1 DFQATT and CDR2 SNEGSKA (reference sequence). The ends lost 5 bases at V and 7 bases at J; junction bases unmatched: 13. The CDR3 coding sequence is TGCAGTGCTCGCTCTACTAGCGGGAGTACGGGTGAGCAGTACTTC. It translates to CSARSTSGSTGEQYF.

The V and J genes are TRBV4-3 and TRBJ1-2; 8 bases are shared with TRBD1. Trimming removed 0 bases from V and 4 bases from J; junction bases left unmatched: 4. Germline CDR1 and CDR2: LGHNA and YSLEER. The CDR3 covers 15 residues. The CDR3 here is CASSQEIQGAYGYTF. CDR3 sequence (DNA): TGCGCCAGCAGCCAAGAGATCCAGGGGGCCTATGGCTACACCTTC.

The rearrangement uses TRBV7-9 and TRBJ2-7; 8 bases line up with TRBD1. Germline values: CDR1 SEHNR, CDR2 FQNEAQ (reference sequence). The CDR3 totals 12 residues. V gave up 5 bases and J gave up 6 bases; unmatched junction bases: 3. For the CDR3, the DNA is TGTGCCAGCAGCGTGGACAGGGTCGAGCAGTACTTC. Encoded protein: CASSVDRVEQYF.

The chain employs TRBV29-1 and TRBJ2-2, with 9 positions matching TRBD1. After removal of 4 bases from V and 1 base from J, the junction contained 13 bases not matched to a gene. Germline values: CDR1 SQVTM, CDR2 ANQGSEA. The CDR3 loop spans 18 amino acids. The CDR3 loop is CSVVSEGQGDWNTGELFF. The CDR3 DNA sequence: TGCAGCGTTGTTAGCGAGGGACAGGGAGATTGGAACACCGGGGAGCTGTTTTTT.

This clonotype appeared a single time. The CDR3 region is CASSLGVLEEVNTQYF. The DNA for the CDR3 is TGTGCCAGCAGCTTAGGCGTATTAGAGGAGGTAAATACGCAGTATTTT. The chain has TRBV13 and TRBJ2-3; D may be TRBD2 (5 bases). V lost 0 bases, J lost 7 bases, and 17 bases lay in between. This CDR3 spans 16 amino acids. CDR1 PRHDT and CDR2 FYEKMQ come from the germline V gene (reference sequence).

The V gene is TRBV3-1, the J gene TRBJ2-2; 9 positions agree with TRBD2. The CDR3 consists of 16 residues. CDR1 and CDR2 from the germline V gene are LGHDT and YNNKEL (reference sequence). The junction had 4 bases not matched to a gene; V was cut back by 0 bases and J by 5 bases. Here the CDR3 reads CASSQDPLAGTGELFF. The CDR3 nucleotides read TGTGCCAGCAGCCAAGATCCTCTAGCGGGGACCGGGGAGCTGTTTTTT. Looking up the rest from reference TRBV3-1 and TRBJ2-2 gives the full variable domain: DTAVSQTPKYLVTQMGNDKSIKCEQNLGHDTMYWYKQDSKKFLKIMFSYNNKELIINETVPNRFSPKSPDKAHLNLHINSLELGDSAVYFCASSQDPLAGTGELFFGEGSRLTVL.

The count of this clonotype is one. At one of its ends the junction is not consistent with the germline gene, which may arise from a read error. This chain uses TRBV28 with TRBJ2-7; no definite D call. Germline V gene lookup returns CDR1 MDHEN and CDR2 SYDVKM. This CDR3 contains 13 residues. CDR3 DNA sequence: TGTGCCAACAGTTTGTCGGAAGCGTACGAGCAGTACTTC. Its protein product is CANSLSEAYEQYF.